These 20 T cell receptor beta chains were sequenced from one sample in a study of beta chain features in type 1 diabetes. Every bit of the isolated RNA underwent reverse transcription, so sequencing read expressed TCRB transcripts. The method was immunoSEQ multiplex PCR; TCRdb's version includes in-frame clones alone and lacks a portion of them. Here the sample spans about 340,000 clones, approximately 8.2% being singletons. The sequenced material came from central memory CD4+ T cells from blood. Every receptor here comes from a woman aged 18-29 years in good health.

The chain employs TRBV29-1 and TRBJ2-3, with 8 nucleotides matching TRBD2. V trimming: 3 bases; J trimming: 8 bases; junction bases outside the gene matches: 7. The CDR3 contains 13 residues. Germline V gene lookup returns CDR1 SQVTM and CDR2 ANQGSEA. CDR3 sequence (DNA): TGCAGCGTTGACCTACGGGGGGGTGGTACGCAGTATTTT. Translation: CSVDLRGGGTQYF.

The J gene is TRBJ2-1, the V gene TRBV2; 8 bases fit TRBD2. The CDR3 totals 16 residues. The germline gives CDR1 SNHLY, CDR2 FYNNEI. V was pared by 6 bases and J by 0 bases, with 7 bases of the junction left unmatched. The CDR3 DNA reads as TGTGCCAGCAGGAGGATAAGCGGGAGCTCCTACAATGAGCAGTTCTTC. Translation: CASRRISGSSYNEQFF.

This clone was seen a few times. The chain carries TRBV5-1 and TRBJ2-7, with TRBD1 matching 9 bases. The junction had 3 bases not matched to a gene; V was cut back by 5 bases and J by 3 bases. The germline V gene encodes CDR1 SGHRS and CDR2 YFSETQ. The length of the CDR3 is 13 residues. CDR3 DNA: TGCGCCAGCAGACCGGGACAGGGCTACGAGCAGTACTTC. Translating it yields CASRPGQGYEQYF.

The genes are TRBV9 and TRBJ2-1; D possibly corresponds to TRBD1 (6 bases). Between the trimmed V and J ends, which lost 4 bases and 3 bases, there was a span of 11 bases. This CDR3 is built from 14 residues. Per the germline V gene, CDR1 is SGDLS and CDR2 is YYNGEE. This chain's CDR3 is CASSLDRYYNEQFF. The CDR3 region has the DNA TGTGCCAGCAGCCTAGACAGGTACTACAATGAGCAGTTCTTC. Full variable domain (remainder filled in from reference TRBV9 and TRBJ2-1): DSGVTQTPKHLITATGQRVTLRCSPRSGDLSVYWYQQSLDQGLQFLIQYYNGEERAKGNILERFSAQQFPDLHSELNLSSLELGDSALYFCASSLDRYYNEQFFGPGTRLTVL.

CDR3 protein: CASSLGSVANTGELFF. Written as DNA, the CDR3 is TGTGCCAGCAGCCTTGGAAGCGTCGCGAACACCGGGGAGCTGTTTTTT. The chain uses TRBV4-2 and TRBJ2-2; D ambiguous. The CDR3 is 16 amino acids. Germline CDR1 and CDR2: LGHNA and YNFKEQ. V gave up 4 bases and J gave up 0 bases, with 12 bases separating them.

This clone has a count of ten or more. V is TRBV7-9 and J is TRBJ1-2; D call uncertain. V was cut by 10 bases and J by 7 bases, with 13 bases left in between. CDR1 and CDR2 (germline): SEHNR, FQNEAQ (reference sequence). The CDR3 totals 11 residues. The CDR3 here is CATDSRGGYTF. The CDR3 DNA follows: TGTGCCACCGACTCCCGCGGTGGCTACACCTTC.

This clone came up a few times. In DNA, the CDR3 is TGCAGCGCGTTACATGGAGAGACCCAGTACTTC. Amino acids: CSALHGETQYF. The V and J genes are TRBV29-1 and TRBJ2-5, with D hard to call. This CDR3 spans 11 amino acids. With 7 bases removed from V and 4 bases from J, the gap between germline ends came to 10 bases. CDR1 is SQVTM and CDR2 is ANQGSEA in the germline V gene.

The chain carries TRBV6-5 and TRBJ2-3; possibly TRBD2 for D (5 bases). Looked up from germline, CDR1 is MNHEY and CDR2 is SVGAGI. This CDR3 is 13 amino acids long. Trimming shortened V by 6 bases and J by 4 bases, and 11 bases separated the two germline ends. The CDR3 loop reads CASRAAGADTQYF. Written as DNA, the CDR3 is TGTGCCAGCAGGGCAGCCGGGGCAGATACGCAGTATTTT.

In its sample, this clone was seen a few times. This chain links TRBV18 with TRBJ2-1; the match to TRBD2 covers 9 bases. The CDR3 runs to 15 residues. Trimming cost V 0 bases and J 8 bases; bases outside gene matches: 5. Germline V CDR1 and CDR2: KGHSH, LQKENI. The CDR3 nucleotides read TGTGCCAGCTCACCACCGTCGGGACTAGCCTATGAGCAGTTCTTC. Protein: CASSPPSGLAYEQFF.

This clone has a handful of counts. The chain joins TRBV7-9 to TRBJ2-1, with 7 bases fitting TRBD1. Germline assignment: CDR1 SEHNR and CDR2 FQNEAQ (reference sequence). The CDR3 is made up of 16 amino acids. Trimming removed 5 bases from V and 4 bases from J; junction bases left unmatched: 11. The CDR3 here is CASSARPGQVYNEQFF. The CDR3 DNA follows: TGTGCCAGCAGCGCACGTCCCGGACAGGTGTACAATGAGCAGTTCTTC.

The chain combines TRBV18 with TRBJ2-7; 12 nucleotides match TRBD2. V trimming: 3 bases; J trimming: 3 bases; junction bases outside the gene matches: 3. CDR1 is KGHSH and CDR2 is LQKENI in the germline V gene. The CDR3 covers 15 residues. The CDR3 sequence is CASSPLAGGYYEQYF. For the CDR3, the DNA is TGTGCCAGCTCACCCCTAGCGGGAGGGTACTACGAGCAGTACTTC.

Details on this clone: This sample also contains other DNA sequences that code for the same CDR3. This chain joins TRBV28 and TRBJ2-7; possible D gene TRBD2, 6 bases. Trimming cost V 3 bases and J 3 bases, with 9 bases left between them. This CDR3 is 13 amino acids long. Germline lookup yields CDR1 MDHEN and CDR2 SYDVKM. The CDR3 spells CASSFGGSYEQYF. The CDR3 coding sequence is TGTGCCAGCAGTTTCGGGGGTAGCTACGAGCAGTACTTC.

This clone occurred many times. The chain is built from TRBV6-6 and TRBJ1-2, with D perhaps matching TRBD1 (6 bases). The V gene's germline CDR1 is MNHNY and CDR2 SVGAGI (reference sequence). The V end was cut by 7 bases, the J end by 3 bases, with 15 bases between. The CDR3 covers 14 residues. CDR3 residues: CASTQQGSDYGYTF. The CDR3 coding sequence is TGTGCCAGCACCCAACAGGGATCGGACTATGGCTACACCTTC.

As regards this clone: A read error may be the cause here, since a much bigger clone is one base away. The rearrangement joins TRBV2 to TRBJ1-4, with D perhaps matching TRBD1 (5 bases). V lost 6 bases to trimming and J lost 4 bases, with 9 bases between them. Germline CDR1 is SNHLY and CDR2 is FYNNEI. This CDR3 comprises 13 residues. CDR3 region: CASSRDHNEKLFF. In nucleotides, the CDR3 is TGTGCCAGCAGCCGGGACCATAATGAAAAACTGTTTTTT.

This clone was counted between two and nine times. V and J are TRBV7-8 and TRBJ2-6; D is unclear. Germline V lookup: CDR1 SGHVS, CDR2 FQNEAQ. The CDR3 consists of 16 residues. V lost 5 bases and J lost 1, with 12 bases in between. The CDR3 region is CASSQVTLSGANVLTF. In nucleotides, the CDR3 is TGTGCCAGCAGCCAAGTCACATTATCTGGGGCCAACGTCCTGACTTTC.

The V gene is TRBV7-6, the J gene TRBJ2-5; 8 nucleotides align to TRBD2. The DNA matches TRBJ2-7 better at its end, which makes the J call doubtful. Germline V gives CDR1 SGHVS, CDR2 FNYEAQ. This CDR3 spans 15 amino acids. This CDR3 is CASSSLAGRRSEQYF. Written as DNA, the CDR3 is TGTGCCAGCAGCTCCTTAGCGGGAAGGCGGTCCGAGCAGTACTTC.

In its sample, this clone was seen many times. CDR3 DNA: TGTGCCAGCAGTTTATACGGGGGAACGACAACATCCTACGAGCAGTACTTC. Translated, it gives CASSLYGGTTTSYEQYF. The chain joins TRBV28 to TRBJ2-7; D is perhaps TRBD2 (6 bases). The CDR3 consists of 17 residues. Trimming took off 1 base at V and 1 base at J, with 17 bases between the two ends. The germline gives CDR1 MDHEN, CDR2 SYDVKM.

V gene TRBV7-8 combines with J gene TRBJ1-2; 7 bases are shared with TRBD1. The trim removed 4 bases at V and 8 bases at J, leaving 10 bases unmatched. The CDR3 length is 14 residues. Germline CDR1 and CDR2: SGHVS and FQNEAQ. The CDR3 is CASSSVDRVGGYTF. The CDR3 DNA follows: TGTGCCAGCAGCTCCGTCGACAGGGTCGGCGGCTACACCTTC. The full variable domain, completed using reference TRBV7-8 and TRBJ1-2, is GAGVSQSPRYKVAKRGQDVALRCDPISGHVSLFWYQQALGQGPEFLTYFQNEAQLDKSGLPSDRFFAERPEGSVSTLKIQRTQQEDSAVYLCASSSVDRVGGYTFGSGTRLTVV.

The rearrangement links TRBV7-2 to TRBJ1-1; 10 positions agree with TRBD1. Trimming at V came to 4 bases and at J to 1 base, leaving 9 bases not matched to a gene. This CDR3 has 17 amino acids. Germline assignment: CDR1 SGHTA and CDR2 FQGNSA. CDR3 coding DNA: TGTGCCAGCAGCTCCTTTGGGGGACAGGGGCCGAACACTGAAGCTTTCTTT. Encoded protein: CASSSFGGQGPNTEAFF.

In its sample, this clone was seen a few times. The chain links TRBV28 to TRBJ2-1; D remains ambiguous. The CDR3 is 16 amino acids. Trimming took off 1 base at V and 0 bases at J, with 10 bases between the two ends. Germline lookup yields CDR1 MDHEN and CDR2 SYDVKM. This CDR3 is CASSLLGSNSYNEQFF. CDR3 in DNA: TGTGCCAGCAGTTTATTAGGGTCAAACTCCTACAATGAGCAGTTCTTC.